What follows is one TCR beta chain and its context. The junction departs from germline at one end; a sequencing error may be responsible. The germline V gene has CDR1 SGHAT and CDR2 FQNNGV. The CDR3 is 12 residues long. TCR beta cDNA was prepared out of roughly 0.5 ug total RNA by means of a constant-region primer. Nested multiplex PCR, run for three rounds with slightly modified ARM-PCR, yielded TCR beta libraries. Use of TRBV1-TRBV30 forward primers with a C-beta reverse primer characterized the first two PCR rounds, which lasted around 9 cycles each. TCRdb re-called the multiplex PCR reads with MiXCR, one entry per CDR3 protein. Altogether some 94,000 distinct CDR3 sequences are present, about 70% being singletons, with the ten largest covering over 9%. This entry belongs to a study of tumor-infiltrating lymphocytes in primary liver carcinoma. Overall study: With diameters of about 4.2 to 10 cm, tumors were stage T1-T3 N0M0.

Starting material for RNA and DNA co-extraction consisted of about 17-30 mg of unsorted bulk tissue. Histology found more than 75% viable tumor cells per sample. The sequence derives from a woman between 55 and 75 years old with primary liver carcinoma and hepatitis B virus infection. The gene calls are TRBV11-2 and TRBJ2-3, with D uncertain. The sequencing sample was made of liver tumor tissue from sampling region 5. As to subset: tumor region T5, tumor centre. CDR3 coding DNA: TGTGCCAGCAGCGTAGATTTCGGTATTATGTATTTT. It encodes CASSVDFGIMYF.